This T cell receptor (beta chain) is drawn from a study of spatial heterogeneity in lung cancer. This clonotype was observed at least ten times. TCR cDNA molecules were tagged individually, and each one carried a unique molecular identifier. TCRdb re-called the 5' RACE reads with MiXCR, one entry per CDR3 protein. Among about 90,000 distinct CDR3 sequences listed, under 9% were seen once. J was trimmed by 9 bases and V by 4 bases; bases with no gene match: 12. The CDR3 is made up of 14 amino acids. Germline V lookup: CDR1 SQVTM, CDR2 ANQGSEA. Time point described: sample taken at primary tumor resection. Tumor, nontumor lung or frozen PBMC supplied whole RNA that was sequenced unsorted.

The origin of this receptor is a male donor with early-stage non-small cell lung cancer. This chain connects TRBV29-1 to TRBJ2-1, with 7 bases lining up with TRBD1. Sequences were derived from PBMCs, sampled at surgery. DNA for the CDR3: TGCAGCGTTGTCCTTGACAGGGTCTGGGGTGAGCAGTTCTTC. Protein product: CSVVLDRVWGEQFF.